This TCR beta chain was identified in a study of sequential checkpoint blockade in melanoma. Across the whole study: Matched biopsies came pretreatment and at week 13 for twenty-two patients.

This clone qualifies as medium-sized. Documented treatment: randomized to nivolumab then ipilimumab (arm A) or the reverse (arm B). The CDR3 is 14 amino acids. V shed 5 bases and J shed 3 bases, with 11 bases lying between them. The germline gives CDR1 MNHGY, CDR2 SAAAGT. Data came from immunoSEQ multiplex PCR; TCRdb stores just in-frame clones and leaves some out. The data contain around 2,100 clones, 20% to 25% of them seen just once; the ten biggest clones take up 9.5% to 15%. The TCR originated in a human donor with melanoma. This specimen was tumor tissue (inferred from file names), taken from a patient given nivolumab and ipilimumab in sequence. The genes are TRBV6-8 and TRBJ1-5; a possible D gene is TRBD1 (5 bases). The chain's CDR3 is CASSPGLNNQPQHF. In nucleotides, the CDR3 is TGTGCCAGCAGTCCGGGACTGAACAATCAGCCCCAGCATTTT.